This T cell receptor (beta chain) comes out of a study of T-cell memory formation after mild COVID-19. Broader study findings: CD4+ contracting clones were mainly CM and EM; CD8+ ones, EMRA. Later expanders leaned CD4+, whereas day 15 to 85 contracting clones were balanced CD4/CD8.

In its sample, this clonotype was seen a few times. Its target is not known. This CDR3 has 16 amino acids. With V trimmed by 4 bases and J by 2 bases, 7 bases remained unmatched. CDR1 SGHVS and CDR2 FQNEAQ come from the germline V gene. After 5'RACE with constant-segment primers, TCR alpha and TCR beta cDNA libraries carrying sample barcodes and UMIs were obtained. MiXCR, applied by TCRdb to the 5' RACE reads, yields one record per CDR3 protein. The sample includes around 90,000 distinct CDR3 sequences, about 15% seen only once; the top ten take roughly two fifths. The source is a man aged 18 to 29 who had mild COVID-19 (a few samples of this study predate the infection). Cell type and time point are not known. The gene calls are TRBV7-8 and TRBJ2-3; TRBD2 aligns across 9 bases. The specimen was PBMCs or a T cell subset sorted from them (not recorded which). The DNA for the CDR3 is TGTGCCAGCAGCTCACAAGCGGGGGGACTCACAGATACGCAGTATTTT. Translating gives CASSSQAGGLTDTQYF. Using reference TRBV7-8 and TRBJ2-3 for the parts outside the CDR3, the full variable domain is GAGVSQSPRYKVAKRGQDVALRCDPISGHVSLFWYQQALGQGPEFLTYFQNEAQLDKSGLPSDRFFAERPEGSVSTLKIQRTQQEDSAVYLCASSSQAGGLTDTQYFGPGTRLTVL.